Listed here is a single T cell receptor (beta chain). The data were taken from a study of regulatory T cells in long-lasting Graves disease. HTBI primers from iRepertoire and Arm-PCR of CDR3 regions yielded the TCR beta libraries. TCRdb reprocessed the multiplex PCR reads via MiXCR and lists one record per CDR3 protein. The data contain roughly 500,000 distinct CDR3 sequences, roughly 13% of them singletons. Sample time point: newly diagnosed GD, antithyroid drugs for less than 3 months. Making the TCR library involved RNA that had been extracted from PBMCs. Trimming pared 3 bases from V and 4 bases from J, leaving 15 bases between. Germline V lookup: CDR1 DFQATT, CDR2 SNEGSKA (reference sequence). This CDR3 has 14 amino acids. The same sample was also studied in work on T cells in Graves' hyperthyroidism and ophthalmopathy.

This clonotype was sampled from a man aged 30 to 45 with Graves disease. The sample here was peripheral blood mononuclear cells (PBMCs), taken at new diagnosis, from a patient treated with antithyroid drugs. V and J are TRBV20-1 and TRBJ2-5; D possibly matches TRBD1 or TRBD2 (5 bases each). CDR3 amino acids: CSARGVRDVETQYF. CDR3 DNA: TGCAGTGCTAGGGGGGTCAGGGATGTAGAGACCCAGTACTTC.